The subject of this entry is one T cell receptor (beta chain). Its antigen is not identified. The study ran its PCR with 60 Vbeta and 13 Jbeta primers. TCRdb's copy holds only in-frame clones and misses some; the assay was immunoSEQ multiplex PCR. The sample shows roughly 110,000 clones, 65% to 90% of them seen only once. Per germline, CDR1 SGHDN and CDR2 FVKESK. The CDR3 sequence is 15 residues long. Trimming took 1 base from V and 7 from J; bases not matched to a gene: 9. Although they were nominally healthy when sampled, donors likely had unrecorded immune exposures. The data were obtained in a study of cytomegalovirus exposure and HLA in healthy donors. For the study at large: A previous analysis identified more than 100 million unique TCR beta sequences derived from around 180 million T cells.

Study observations and caveats: Three chains linked to CMV were shown in vitro to be specific for CMV antigens. A later analysis revealed that TCR association rates differed between HLA loci, peaking at DRB1 and bottoming out at HLA-C.

Input material: PBMCs. This sequence joins TRBV14 and TRBJ1-2, with TRBD1 identical over 7 bases. The source is a man aged 45-60 years in good health and CMV-seronegative. CDR3 nucleotides: TGTGCCAGCAGCCAAGTAACAACCGGGACAGCTGGCTACACCTTC. This sequence encodes CASSQVTTGTAGYTF.